This T cell receptor (beta chain) appears in the sequencing data of a study of blood T cell repertoires in COVID-19. Whole-study context: Specimens from acute and convalescent COVID-19 originated in the United States, Italy and Spain. The cDNA or gDNA used as material had been derived from T cells, B-cell-depleted T cells, or PBMCs.

Germline V gene data show CDR1 as LGHNA and CDR2 as YNFKEQ. CDR3 length equals 16 residues. The V gene lost 0 bases and the J gene lost 2 bases, with 14 bases spanning the gap. Authors' processing steps: From reference gene primer amplification, estimates of nucleated cell counts were derived. Using immunoSEQ multiplex PCR, the repertoire was profiled, and TCRdb retains in-frame clones only, with some absent. V and J calls and clone size follow that table, whereas D and trimming were derived from the DNA. This table has fewer than 150,000 clones, around 85% appearing once. Sequences were obtained from peripheral blood. The TCR originated in a human donor in a cohort sampled during active COVID-19. The chain couples TRBV4-2 to TRBJ2-7; D gene unclear. The CDR3 reads CASSQEVSRLPYEQYF. The CDR3 nucleotides are TGTGCCAGCAGCCAAGAGGTTTCCAGGTTGCCCTACGAGCAGTACTTC.